One and the same sample provided the 14 T cell receptor beta chains below, sequenced in a study of blood T cells in healthy people across ages. The use of a sample-barcoded 5' primer and a J-beta primer mix characterized a second PCR of about 7 to 12 cycles. TCRdb analysed the 5' RACE reads with MiXCR anew, one entry per CDR3 protein. The table shows 1.5 million to 2 million distinct CDR3 sequences, with around 48% occurring only once. The sequenced sample consisted of blood. These receptors originate from a woman aged 40 to 50 in good health.

This rearrangement joins TRBV4-3 to TRBJ2-2; no clear D. Trimming removed 1 base at V and 4 bases at J, with 7 bases between. Germline V gene lookup returns CDR1 LGHNA and CDR2 YSLEER. The CDR3 runs 14 residues. CDR3 protein: CASSQARATGELFF. CDR3 DNA: TGCGCCAGCAGCCAAGCTCGGGCCACCGGGGAGCTGTTTTTT.

This clonotype was counted a few times. The chain links TRBV27 to TRBJ2-7; D gene unclear. Trimming removed 6 bases from V and 3 bases from J, with 12 bases in between. The CDR3 loop spans 13 amino acids. Per germline, CDR1 MNHEY and CDR2 SMNVEV (reference sequence). DNA of the CDR3: TGTGCCAGCAGCCACGGACCTAACTACGAGCAGTACTTC. Encoded protein: CASSHGPNYEQYF.

The V and J genes are TRBV20-1 and TRBJ2-5, with a possible D match to TRBD2 (5 bases). The V gene's germline CDR1 is DFQATT and CDR2 SNEGSKA (reference sequence). This CDR3 comprises 14 residues. V was trimmed by 6 bases and J by 3 bases, leaving 17 bases between them. The CDR3: CSAPTGSGKETQYF. DNA of the CDR3: TGCAGTGCGCCGACCGGGTCCGGGAAAGAGACCCAGTACTTC.

This chain joins TRBV4-3 and TRBJ1-1, with D possibly matching TRBD1 (6 bases). The germline CDR1 and CDR2 sequences are LGHNA and YSLEER. The CDR3 contains 14 residues. The germline V and J ends were trimmed by 1 base and 3 bases, with 9 bases remaining between them. The CDR3 region has the DNA TGCGCCAGCAGCCAAGGAAACAGGGACACTGAAGCTTTCTTT. Residues: CASSQGNRDTEAFF.

This clonotype appeared a few times. The chain joins TRBV5-1 to TRBJ1-1; TRBD1 might be the D (6 bases). The germline V gene encodes CDR1 SGHRS and CDR2 YFSETQ. This CDR3 region has 15 residues. Trimming took off 4 bases at V and 5 bases at J, with 18 bases between the two ends. The chain's CDR3 is CASSLEGVLGTEAFF. In DNA form, the CDR3 reads TGCGCCAGCAGCCTGGAGGGGGTGTTGGGTACTGAAGCTTTCTTT.

V gene TRBV20-1 combines with J gene TRBJ2-5; 9 bases map to TRBD2. J was trimmed by 3 bases and V by 5 bases; bases with no gene match: 7. The CDR3 length is 14 residues. In germline, CDR1 is DFQATT, CDR2 SNEGSKA (reference sequence). In nucleotides, the CDR3 is TGCAGTGCTCAGGGACTAGCATTCGAAGAGACCCAGTACTTC. Translating it yields CSAQGLAFEETQYF.

This chain links TRBV24-1 with TRBJ1-2; no definite D call. Germline V gene data show CDR1 as KGHDR and CDR2 as SFDVKD. CDR3 size: 13 residues. V was shortened by 4 bases and J by 5 bases, with 10 bases between the two germline ends. CDR3 in amino acids: CATSEMVGYGYTF. The DNA for the CDR3 is TGTGCCACCAGTGAGATGGTCGGATATGGCTACACCTTC.

This clonotype was found a few times. The V and J genes are TRBV7-2 and TRBJ1-2; a weak D match, TRBD1 (5 bases). In germline, CDR1 is SGHTA, CDR2 FQGNSA. With 5 bases removed from V and 5 bases from J, the gap between germline ends came to 24 bases. There are 17 residues in the CDR3. CDR3 loop: CASSADAGGDRIYGYTF. CDR3 nucleotides: TGTGCCAGCAGCGCCGACGCTGGGGGAGACAGAATTTATGGCTACACCTTC.

The chain uses TRBV18 and TRBJ1-2, with no clear D. V lost 0 bases to trimming and J lost 6 bases, with 17 bases between them. The CDR3 is made up of 16 amino acids. Per germline, CDR1 KGHSH and CDR2 LQKENI. The CDR3 bases are TGTGCCAGCTCACCACCGTCGCGCACCGCTGGGAATGGCTACACCTTC. Protein: CASSPPSRTAGNGYTF.

This clonotype came up a few times. This chain links TRBV5-4 with TRBJ2-3, with D possibly being TRBD1 or TRBD2 (5 bases each). V shed 5 bases and J shed 4 bases, with 11 bases lying between them. The CDR3 has 13 residues. Germline CDR1 SGHNT, CDR2 YYREEE (reference sequence). The CDR3 DNA reads TGTGCCAGCAGGGCCGGGACCCCAGATACGCAGTATTTT. Protein: CASRAGTPDTQYF.

This clonotype was seen more than once but under ten times. The chain carries TRBV5-1 and TRBJ2-3; 10 bases map to TRBD2. The trim removed 0 bases at V and 3 bases at J, leaving 10 bases unmatched. Germline CDR1 reads SGHRS; CDR2 reads YFSETQ. The CDR3 has 18 amino acids. The DNA for the CDR3 is TGCGCCAGCAGCTTGGAGACAGCGGGGGGGCGTAGGACAGATACGCAGTATTTT. As protein: CASSLETAGGRRTDTQYF.

The V call is TRBV7-2, the J call TRBJ1-5, with TRBD1 as a possible D gene (6 bases). The CDR3 totals 13 residues. The germline V gene encodes CDR1 SGHTA and CDR2 FQGNSA. Trimming took off 11 bases at V and 4 bases at J, with 15 bases between the two ends. The DNA of the CDR3 is TGTGCCGCTTACAGGGCAACTAATCAGCCCCAGCATTTT. Translation: CAAYRATNQPQHF.

This clonotype was observed many times. The V gene is TRBV24-1, the J gene TRBJ2-1; the D gene is possibly TRBD2 (5 bases). The CDR3 is 14 residues long. V lost 4 bases and J 6 bases, leaving 12 bases between the germline ends. The V gene's germline CDR1 is KGHDR and CDR2 SFDVKD. CDR3 bases: TGTGCCACCAGTGACCCTGAGGGATTCAATGAGCAGTTCTTC. Translating it yields CATSDPEGFNEQFF.

V and J are TRBV3-1 and TRBJ2-1, with 11 bases that match TRBD2. This CDR3 spans 15 amino acids. CDR1 is LGHDT, CDR2 YNNKEL, per germline (reference sequence). The J segment lost 3 bases and the V segment lost 3 bases, leaving 1 base of the junction unmatched. CDR3 coding DNA: TGTGCCAGCAGCCACGGGACTAGCGGCTACAATGAGCAGTTCTTC. It codes for CASSHGTSGYNEQFF.